The 30 T cell receptor beta chains listed next were all sequenced from one sample in a study of beta chain features in type 1 diabetes. Broader study findings: When Type 1 diabetes patients were examined, their TCRB CDR3s proved moderately but significantly shorter in all four CD4+ subsets.

The antigens of these receptors remain unknown. cDNA synthesis used the whole RNA isolate, giving expressed TCRB sequences. Data came from immunoSEQ multiplex PCR; TCRdb stores just in-frame clones and leaves some out. Of 600,000 to 700,000 clones listed, under 15% are singletons. The sequenced sample was naive CD4+ T cells from blood. The source is a man aged 30 to 39 with type 1 diabetes.

This clone was detected a few times. Here the CDR3 DNA reads TGTGCCAGCAGCTCGGAAAGGCAGAACAATGAGCAGTTCTTC. It specifies CASSSERQNNEQFF. The gene calls are TRBV7-3 and TRBJ2-1; D ambiguous. Germline loops: CDR1 SGHTA, CDR2 FQGTGA. There are 14 residues in the CDR3. V shed 4 bases and J shed 5 bases, with 12 bases lying between them.

The chain combines TRBV9 with TRBJ2-1; D perhaps matches TRBD2 (6 bases). Trimming removed 4 bases at V and 0 bases at J, with 11 bases between. This CDR3 spans 15 amino acids. Germline V gene lookup returns CDR1 SGDLS and CDR2 YYNGEE. The CDR3 is CASSPTGSSYNEQFF. DNA of the CDR3: TGTGCCAGCAGCCCTACCGGGAGCTCCTACAATGAGCAGTTCTTC.

This clone was seen a few times. The CDR3 region is CAWSLMGSNQPQHF. The CDR3 region has the DNA TGTGCCTGGAGTTTGATGGGTAGCAATCAGCCCCAGCATTTT. The chain combines TRBV30 with TRBJ1-5, with unresolved D. Germline values: CDR1 GTSNPN, CDR2 SVGIG (reference sequence). With 2 bases removed from V and 0 bases from J, the gap between germline ends came to 8 bases. The CDR3 has 14 residues.

The V call is TRBV4-2, the J call TRBJ2-3, with TRBD2 identical over 12 bases. Trimming removed 0 bases from V and 0 bases from J; junction bases left unmatched: 10. From germline, CDR1 is LGHNA and CDR2 YNFKEQ. The CDR3 sequence is 20 residues long. The CDR3 region is CASSQEKTSGGRLSTDTQYF. The CDR3 DNA sequence: TGTGCCAGCAGCCAAGAGAAGACTAGCGGGGGAAGGCTAAGCACAGATACGCAGTATTTT.

The chain recombines TRBV5-1 with TRBJ2-1; 8 bases are shared with TRBD2. From germline, CDR1 is SGHRS and CDR2 YFSETQ. The CDR3 contains 16 residues. The junction had 7 bases not matched to a gene; V was cut back by 4 bases and J by 1 base. The CDR3 sequence: CASSPSAGESYNEQFF. The CDR3 nucleotides read TGCGCCAGCAGCCCCTCAGCGGGGGAATCCTACAATGAGCAGTTCTTC.

This clone occurred a few times. The chain couples TRBV7-9 to TRBJ2-7; a weak D match, TRBD1 (6 bases). There are 11 residues in the CDR3. CDR1 SEHNR and CDR2 FQNEAQ come from the germline V gene (reference sequence). Trimming shortened V by 4 bases and J by 7 bases, and 8 bases separated the two germline ends. The CDR3 reads CASSYDREQYF. In nucleotides, the CDR3 is TGTGCCAGCAGCTATGACAGGGAGCAGTACTTC.

The J gene is TRBJ1-2, the V gene TRBV29-1; possibly TRBD1 for D (5 bases). The germline V and J ends were trimmed by 7 bases and 0 bases, with 9 bases remaining between them. The CDR3 is 12 residues long. The V gene's germline CDR1 is SQVTM and CDR2 ANQGSEA. The CDR3 nucleotides are TGCAGCGCTGGGACCTCTAACTATGGCTACACCTTC. This translates into CSAGTSNYGYTF.

The V call is TRBV6-6, the J call TRBJ1-2, with 10 nucleotides matching TRBD1. CDR1 and CDR2 (germline): MNHNY, SVGAGI (reference sequence). J lost 6 bases, V lost 7 bases, and 14 bases had no gene match. The CDR3 loop spans 16 amino acids. As DNA, the CDR3 is TGTGCCAGCATCCAAGCTTCCGGGACAGGGGTAGATGGCTACACCTTC. It encodes CASIQASGTGVDGYTF.

V and J are TRBV6-5 and TRBJ2-1, with 7 bases that match TRBD2. This CDR3 region has 15 residues. With 3 bases clipped from V and 3 bases from J, the junction kept 5 bases outside the gene matches. The germline V gene has CDR1 MNHEY and CDR2 SVGAGI. The CDR3 DNA is TGTGCCAGCAGTTATGGGAGCGGGGACTACAATGAGCAGTTCTTC. This gives the protein CASSYGSGDYNEQFF.

The chain joins TRBV29-1 to TRBJ2-7; the D gene is possibly TRBD2 (6 bases). Germline-derived CDR1 and CDR2 are SQVTM and ANQGSEA. There are 13 residues in the CDR3. V was shortened by 0 bases and J by 2 bases, with 8 bases between the two germline ends. DNA of the CDR3: TGCAGCGTTGAAGATCGGGGGACCTACGAGCAGTACTTC. Its translation is CSVEDRGTYEQYF.

In its sample, this clone was seen many times. J is TRBJ2-7 and V is TRBV30; a weak D match, TRBD2 (5 bases). The V end was cut by 4 bases, the J end by 3 bases, with 19 bases between. CDR3 length equals 15 residues. Germline CDR1 is GTSNPN and CDR2 is SVGIG (reference sequence). CDR3 DNA: TGTGCCTGGACGCCGAGACGGGGATTAAGCTACGAGCAGTACTTC. Translating it yields CAWTPRRGLSYEQYF.

The chain uses TRBV29-1 and TRBJ2-1; D perhaps matches TRBD1 (6 bases). The V gene lost 1 base and the J gene lost 6 bases, with 13 bases spanning the gap. CDR3 size: 14 residues. The germline V gene has CDR1 SQVTM and CDR2 ANQGSEA. The CDR3 DNA reads as TGCAGCGTTGAAGGGTCAGGGGCGGCCAATGAGCAGTTCTTC. It translates to CSVEGSGAANEQFF.

The chain couples TRBV19 to TRBJ2-3; unclear D gene. V lost 5 bases, J lost 7 bases, and 10 bases lay in between. This CDR3 is built from 12 residues. The germline gives CDR1 LNHDA, CDR2 SQIVND (reference sequence). CDR3 loop: CASSSGGNTQYF. DNA for the CDR3: TGTGCCAGTAGTTCAGGTGGAAATACGCAGTATTTT.

In this sample, this clone turned up a few times. The rearrangement links TRBV7-9 to TRBJ1-1; a possible D gene is TRBD1 (5 bases). V lost 2 bases and J lost 1, with 8 bases in between. This CDR3 contains 14 residues. Germline V CDR1 and CDR2: SEHNR, FQNEAQ (reference sequence). CDR3 in DNA: TGTGCCAGCAGCTTAACGACAGCGAACACTGAAGCTTTCTTT. Amino acid sequence: CASSLTTANTEAFF.

This rearrangement joins TRBV7-2 to TRBJ1-6, with a weak D call TRBD1 (5 bases). This CDR3 contains 15 residues. Trimming pared 6 bases from V and 10 bases from J, leaving 19 bases between. The V gene's germline CDR1 is SGHTA and CDR2 FQGNSA. The CDR3 reads CASRGAGEGGSPLHF. The DNA of the CDR3 is TGTGCCAGCAGAGGAGCGGGGGAAGGAGGATCACCCCTCCACTTT.

This clone was counted between two and nine times. The CDR3 DNA reads TGTGCCAGCAACTCTAGGACAGAGCCCCATGGAGCTTTCTTT. Translating it yields CASNSRTEPHGAFF. The chain recombines TRBV9 with TRBJ1-1; a possible D gene is TRBD1 (6 bases). The germline gives CDR1 SGDLS, CDR2 YYNGEE. The CDR3 runs 14 residues. The V end was cut by 6 bases, the J end by 10 bases, with 22 bases between.

This rearrangement joins TRBV7-3 to TRBJ1-2; TRBD1 matches at 8 bases. Unmatched junction bases numbered 2, after V lost 5 bases and J lost 3 bases. There are 13 residues in the CDR3. Per the germline V gene, CDR1 is SGHTA and CDR2 is FQGTGA. CDR3 region: CASSPGQDYGYTF. In nucleotides, the CDR3 is TGTGCCAGCAGCCCGGGACAGGACTATGGCTACACCTTC.

This clone was counted between two and nine times. The chain is built from TRBV30 and TRBJ1-5; D is unclear. Trimming took off 3 bases at V and 0 bases at J, with 18 bases between the two ends. CDR3 length equals 17 residues. Germline-derived CDR1 and CDR2 are GTSNPN and SVGIG (reference sequence). Here the CDR3 DNA reads TGTGCCTGGAGCCGGTCCCGGCTCGGGGTTAGCAATCAGCCCCAGCATTTT. Translation gives CAWSRSRLGVSNQPQHF.

This chain uses TRBV5-4 with TRBJ1-2, with unresolved D. V was pared by 0 bases and J by 2 bases, with 8 bases between. The germline V gene encodes CDR1 SGHNT and CDR2 YYREEE (reference sequence). This CDR3 has 14 amino acids. The CDR3 region has the DNA TGTGCCAGCAGCTTGGATCCGGTGAACTATGGCTACACCTTC. Its protein product is CASSLDPVNYGYTF.

This clone was recorded a few times. The gene calls are TRBV2 and TRBJ2-3; D remains unclear. Germline values: CDR1 SNHLY, CDR2 FYNNEI. The CDR3 has 14 amino acids. The germline V and J ends were trimmed by 4 bases and 0 bases, with 8 bases remaining between them. The CDR3 coding sequence is TGTGCCAGCAGTGCCCTGGACAGCACAGATACGCAGTATTTT. Protein sequence: CASSALDSTDTQYF.

This clone turned up a few times. The V and J genes are TRBV14 and TRBJ1-4, with 10 bases that match TRBD1. The CDR3 is 16 amino acids. Germline assignment: CDR1 SGHDN and CDR2 FVKESK. V lost 0 bases, J lost 8 bases, and 6 bases stayed unmatched. The CDR3, as DNA: TGTGCCAGCAGCCAAGATGGGACAGGGGCTCAAGAAAAACTGTTTTTT. Protein sequence: CASSQDGTGAQEKLFF.

This clone has a handful of counts. The rearrangement links TRBV5-4 to TRBJ1-2; 9 positions agree with TRBD1. The trim removed 0 bases at V and 7 bases at J, leaving 4 bases unmatched. CDR3 size: 14 residues. From germline, CDR1 is SGHNT and CDR2 YYREEE (reference sequence). This chain's CDR3 is CASSLGTGAAGYTF. The CDR3 DNA is TGTGCCAGCAGCTTGGGGACAGGGGCGGCTGGCTACACCTTC.

V usage is TRBV7-9 and J usage is TRBJ1-1; tentative D call: TRBD1 (5 bases). The CDR3 loop spans 14 amino acids. Germline V CDR1 and CDR2: SEHNR, FQNEAQ (reference sequence). The ends were cut back, 0 bases at V and 1 base at J, with 6 bases in the middle. Written as DNA, the CDR3 is TGTGCCAGCAGCTTAGCACAGGAGAACACTGAAGCTTTCTTT. It encodes CASSLAQENTEAFF.

This clone was recorded a few times. The genes are TRBV18 and TRBJ2-3; perhaps D is TRBD1 or TRBD2 (5 bases each). Looked up from germline, CDR1 is KGHSH and CDR2 is LQKENI. The CDR3 has 16 amino acids. Trimming left V 0 bases short and J 1 base short, with 11 bases between. CDR3 DNA: TGTGCCAGCTCACCACCGGGACCTCGTCGCACAGATACGCAGTATTTT. Translating gives CASSPPGPRRTDTQYF.

The genes are TRBV7-9 and TRBJ2-6; perhaps TRBD1 as D (6 bases). The CDR3 contains 18 residues. Between the trimmed V and J ends, which lost 6 bases and 3 bases, there was a span of 21 bases. Germline V gives CDR1 SEHNR, CDR2 FQNEAQ (reference sequence). CDR3 sequence reads: CASRLGATGPLGANVLTF. CDR3 in DNA: TGTGCCAGCAGACTCGGGGCGACAGGACCTCTTGGGGCCAACGTCCTGACTTTC.

The chain combines TRBV6-6 with TRBJ2-7; D assignment may be TRBD1 or TRBD2 (5 bases each). Germline CDR1 is MNHNY and CDR2 is SVGAGI (reference sequence). This CDR3 spans 14 amino acids. Trimming removed 2 bases at V and 2 bases at J, with 10 bases between. CDR3 in amino acids: CASSYHRGAYEQYF. The CDR3 bases are TGTGCCAGCAGTTACCACAGAGGGGCCTACGAGCAGTACTTC.

Ten or more counts support this clone. The rearrangement uses TRBV7-9 and TRBJ2-4; 7 bases are shared with TRBD1. V was pared by 5 bases and J by 5 bases, with 3 bases of the junction left unmatched. Germline V gene sequence: CDR1 SEHNR, CDR2 FQNEAQ (reference sequence). The length of the CDR3 is 13 residues. The CDR3 loop reads CASSSTGENIQYF. CDR3 coding DNA: TGTGCCAGCAGCAGCACAGGGGAAAACATTCAGTACTTC.

The J gene is TRBJ2-2, the V gene TRBV6-5; TRBD1 is a possible D gene (6 bases). Germline-derived CDR1 and CDR2 are MNHEY and SVGAGI. The CDR3 consists of 15 residues. V was shortened by 2 bases and J by 0 bases, with 7 bases between the two germline ends. The CDR3 loop reads CASSYQGPNTGELFF. DNA of the CDR3: TGTGCCAGCAGTTACCAGGGGCCGAACACCGGGGAGCTGTTTTTT.

This clone was seen only a few times. This chain uses TRBV5-6 with TRBJ2-7; 7 bases align to TRBD1. Germline V gene data show CDR1 as SGHDT and CDR2 as YYEEEE. Losses at the gene ends were 3 bases for V and 5 bases for J; bases not matched to a gene: 8. CDR3 length: 14 residues. As DNA, the CDR3 is TGTGCCAGCAGCTACTATACAGGGGACAACGAGCAGTACTTC. Its translation: CASSYYTGDNEQYF.

The V and J genes are TRBV2 and TRBJ1-5, with TRBD1 matching over 9 bases. CDR3 length: 17 residues. Germline assignment: CDR1 SNHLY and CDR2 FYNNEI. The trim removed 6 bases at V and 7 bases at J, leaving 16 bases unmatched. CDR3 in amino acids: CASRPGTGNGGEQPQHF. The CDR3 region has the DNA TGTGCCAGCAGGCCGGGGACAGGGAACGGAGGTGAGCAGCCCCAGCATTTT.